Given below is one T cell receptor (beta chain) in context. Its cognate antigen is unknown. Trimming removed 6 bases at V and 8 bases at J, with 17 bases between. The germline V gene encodes CDR1 DFQATT and CDR2 SNEGSKA (reference sequence). The CDR3 is made up of 13 amino acids. The data derive from a study of CD8 T cells in ankylosing spondylitis. MiXCR, run by TCRdb on the 5' RACE reads, gives a single entry per CDR3 protein. The table includes 150,000 to 200,000 distinct CDR3 sequences, about 18% detected once. Whole-study findings and limits: Disease-linked clones reportedly showed significant enrichment in matched ankylosing spondylitis synovial fluid. A TCR beta motif of several highly homologous variants seemed to mark ankylosing spondylitis blood. Earlier literature documents some of the motif variants in reactive arthritis synovial fluid and blood.

The clonotype originates from a male donor with ankylosing spondylitis or in good health (not recorded which). The material sequenced was blood, either unsorted or a sorted T cell fraction (not recorded which). This rearrangement joins TRBV20-1 to TRBJ2-1; D gene uncertain. The CDR3 DNA reads as TGCAGTGCCCAACTGACCAGCGCGGATGAGCAGTTCTTC. Residues: CSAQLTSADEQFF.